This T cell receptor beta chain derives from a study of T-cell memory formation after mild COVID-19. CDR3 length: 17 amino acids. Germline assignment: CDR1 LGHNA and CDR2 YSLEER. V gave up 2 bases and J gave up 6 bases; unmatched junction bases: 9. Via MiXCR, TCRdb re-called the 5' RACE reads, giving one row per CDR3 protein. The sample has about 300,000 distinct CDR3 sequences; roughly a fifth are singletons. The sample consisted of PBMCs or a T cell subset sorted from them (not recorded which). The sequence was obtained from a man aged 18 to 35 who had mild COVID-19 (a few samples of this study predate the infection). Cell type and time point are not known. This rearrangement joins TRBV4-3 to TRBJ1-4, with TRBD1 identical over 10 bases. CDR3 sequence reads: CASSQKRTGTGDEKLFF. For the CDR3, the DNA is TGCGCCAGCAGCCAAAAAAGGACCGGGACAGGGGATGAAAAACTGTTTTTT.